The 27 T cell receptor beta chains below were found in one sample sequenced in a study of CD8 T cells in acute hepatitis C reinfection. The assay was immunoSEQ multiplex PCR, and TCRdb's table has in-frame clones only and misses some. This sample yields 30,000 to 45,000 clones, of which 70% to 90% are seen a single time; 11% belongs to the top ten. Described time point: naive CD8 control sorted from an acute-time-point sample. Sample: naive CD8+ T cells from PBMCs. The receptors were gathered from a woman aged 18-29 years who spontaneously cleared hepatitis C infection.

The V call is TRBV10-3, the J call TRBJ2-1; TRBD2 matches at 12 bases. Germline V lookup: CDR1 ENHRY, CDR2 SYGVKD. The CDR3 consists of 18 residues. The V and J ends lost 0 bases and 8 bases, in that order; junction bases with no gene match: 11. CDR3: CAISESDQRLAGVHEQFF. In DNA form, the CDR3 reads TGTGCCATCAGTGAGTCGGACCAAAGACTAGCGGGAGTCCATGAGCAGTTCTTC.

This rearrangement joins TRBV21-1 to TRBJ2-6; TRBD1 is taken as the D call from the table, unchecked against the DNA. TRBV21-1 is listed as a pseudogene. The length of the CDR3 is 19 residues. CDR3 in amino acids: CASSKDGTVEESGANVLTF. CDR3 DNA sequence: TGTGCCAGCAGCAAAGACGGGACAGTGGAGGAGTCTGGGGCCAACGTCCTGACTTTC.

This chain joins TRBV14 and TRBJ2-7, with 8 nucleotides matching TRBD1. Germline lookup yields CDR1 SGHDN and CDR2 FVKESK. Trimming cost V 5 bases and J 3 bases; bases outside gene matches: 6. CDR3 length equals 14 residues. This chain's CDR3 is CASSVGQGGYEQYF. For the CDR3, the DNA is TGTGCCAGCAGCGTCGGACAGGGTGGCTACGAGCAGTACTTC.

The V and J genes are TRBV29-1 and TRBJ2-1; 7 bases map to TRBD1. With 1 base clipped from V and 6 bases from J, the junction kept 6 bases outside the gene matches. Germline V gives CDR1 SQVTM, CDR2 ANQGSEA. The CDR3 loop spans 14 amino acids. The CDR3 DNA is TGCAGCGTTGAAGTCACGGCAGGGGGCAATGAGCAGTTCTTC. It codes for CSVEVTAGGNEQFF.

The J gene is TRBJ2-2, the V gene TRBV11-3; no reliable D call. Germline loops: CDR1 SGHNT, CDR2 YENEEA. CDR3 length: 13 amino acids. V was clipped by 5 bases and J by 5 bases, with 9 bases between them. For the CDR3, the DNA is TGTGCCAGCAGCCCAGGATTTACCGGGGAGCTGTTTTTT. It is translated as CASSPGFTGELFF.

V is TRBV5-4 and J is TRBJ1-1, with D unresolved. V lost 5 bases to trimming and J lost 8 bases, with 10 bases between them. Germline values: CDR1 SGHNT, CDR2 YYREEE (reference sequence). This CDR3 comprises 11 residues. CDR3 nucleotides: TGTGCCAGCAGTTTCGGACTCGAAGCTTTCTTT. Translation: CASSFGLEAFF.

The CDR3 DNA reads TGTGCCAGCAGTGATTACAGGGGACCCCAAGAGACCCAGTACTTC. Translating gives CASSDYRGPQETQYF. V is TRBV25-1 and J is TRBJ2-5; 7 bases are shared with TRBD1. Germline trimming cut 3 bases from V and 1 base from J; bases unmatched to any gene: 5. This CDR3 is built from 15 residues. Per the germline V gene, CDR1 is MGHDK and CDR2 is SYGVNS.

This chain joins TRBV5-6 and TRBJ1-2, with TRBD1 as a possible D gene (6 bases). V gave up 2 bases and J gave up 3 bases, with 17 bases separating them. Germline assignment: CDR1 SGHDT and CDR2 YYEEEE. The CDR3 has 16 residues. Here the CDR3 DNA reads TGTGCCAGCAGCTTTGACGGGACAAGTATCTACTATGGCTACACCTTC. This gives the protein CASSFDGTSIYYGYTF.

The V and J genes are TRBV11-2 and TRBJ2-7, with TRBD1 matching over 7 bases. The ends lost 2 bases at V and 4 bases at J; junction bases unmatched: 5. CDR1 is SGHAT and CDR2 is FQNNGV in the germline V gene. The CDR3 runs to 14 residues. Here the CDR3 DNA reads TGTGCCAGCAGCTTAACAGGGGAAAGTTACGAGCAGTACTTC. Amino acids: CASSLTGESYEQYF.

V and J are TRBV6-1 and TRBJ1-1, with D perhaps matching TRBD1 (5 bases). The V and J ends lost 1 base and 3 bases respectively, with 24 bases between them. Germline V CDR1 and CDR2: MNHNS, SASEGT. This CDR3 has 19 amino acids. Here the CDR3 DNA reads TGTGCCAGCAGTGAAGGGGTAGTGTGGCTGGCGCGAGGGGACACTGAAGCTTTCTTT. Protein: CASSEGVVWLARGDTEAFF.

This clone was detected only once. The rearrangement links TRBV7-8 to TRBJ1-2, with TRBD1 matching over 11 bases. The CDR3 sequence is 15 residues long. V shed 4 bases and J 2 bases; nucleotides not matched to a gene: 3. Germline V CDR1 and CDR2: SGHVS, FQNEAQ. The CDR3: CASSSRDRGNYGYTF. The CDR3 DNA is TGTGCCAGCAGCTCGAGGGACAGGGGGAACTATGGCTACACCTTC.

The V and J genes are TRBV7-2 and TRBJ2-1, with a possible D match to TRBD1 (5 bases). The CDR3 contains 9 residues. Per germline, CDR1 SGHTA and CDR2 FQGNSA. V dropped 11 bases and J dropped 15 bases, with 14 bases sitting between them. The CDR3, as DNA: TGTGCCGCTGGGGCTCAGCCGTTCTTC. Amino acids: CAAGAQPFF.

The chain has TRBV9 and TRBJ1-4, with D tentatively TRBD1 (6 bases). Germline CDR1 SGDLS, CDR2 YYNGEE. The CDR3 spans 15 residues. V was shortened by 4 bases and J by 5 bases, with 15 bases between the two germline ends. CDR3 amino acids: CASSLRTDINEKLFF. The CDR3 bases are TGTGCCAGCAGCCTCCGGACAGACATCAATGAAAAACTGTTTTTT. Full variable domain (missing parts from reference TRBV9 and TRBJ1-4): DSGVTQTPKHLITATGQRVTLRCSPRSGDLSVYWYQQSLDQGLQFLIQYYNGEERAKGNILERFSAQQFPDLHSELNLSSLELGDSALYFCASSLRTDINEKLFFGSGTQLSVL.

The gene calls are TRBV27 and TRBJ1-4, with D perhaps matching TRBD1 (6 bases). Trimming took 4 bases from V and 8 from J, leaving 11 bases between them. The germline gives CDR1 MNHEY, CDR2 SMNVEV (reference sequence). The CDR3 sequence is 13 residues long. In nucleotides, the CDR3 is TGTGCCAGCAGTTCAGGGGTCGGCGAAAAACTGTTTTTT. It codes for CASSSGVGEKLFF.

J is TRBJ2-1 and V is TRBV7-2; 11 bases map to TRBD2. Germline assignment: CDR1 SGHTA and CDR2 FQGNSA. The CDR3 loop spans 14 amino acids. The V and J ends lost 5 bases and 8 bases, in that order; junction bases with no gene match: 5. In DNA form, the CDR3 reads TGTGCCAGCAGCCGCCTACTAGCGGGAGATGAGCAGTTCTTC. Translating it yields CASSRLLAGDEQFF.

The V call is TRBV7-9, the J call TRBJ1-1; D gene unclear. The CDR3 runs 13 residues. The germline V gene encodes CDR1 SEHNR and CDR2 FQNEAQ (reference sequence). V gave up 4 bases and J gave up 6 bases, with 12 bases separating them. The CDR3 sequence: CASSSSSAPEAFF. The CDR3 coding sequence is TGTGCCAGCAGCTCCTCTAGCGCTCCTGAAGCTTTCTTT.

V and J are TRBV10-2 and TRBJ2-2, with D unresolved. CDR3 length: 17 residues. Per germline, CDR1 WSHSY and CDR2 SAAADI. With 5 bases removed from V and 0 bases from J, the gap between germline ends came to 16 bases. CDR3 protein: CASSQFLEVANTGELFF. The CDR3, as DNA: TGCGCCAGCAGTCAATTCTTAGAAGTAGCGAACACCGGGGAGCTGTTTTTT.

The rearrangement joins TRBV27 to TRBJ2-1, with TRBD2 identical over 11 bases. The V and J ends lost 5 bases and 6 bases, in that order; junction bases with no gene match: 12. The germline gives CDR1 MNHEY, CDR2 SMNVEV (reference sequence). The CDR3 is 17 residues long. DNA for the CDR3: TGTGCCAGCAGTACCCCCGTGCTAGCGGGAGGATCCAATGAGCAGTTCTTC. This gives the protein CASSTPVLAGGSNEQFF.

This chain connects TRBV10-2 to TRBJ2-1, with TRBD2 matching over 9 bases. Germline trimming cut 7 bases from V and 8 bases from J; bases unmatched to any gene: 9. This CDR3 region has 14 residues. CDR1 is WSHSY, CDR2 SAAADI, per germline. The CDR3 bases are TGCGCCAGCACTCCAGGACTAGCGACTCATGAGCAGTTCTTC. This sequence encodes CASTPGLATHEQFF.

The V gene is TRBV7-3, the J gene TRBJ2-5; either TRBD1 or TRBD2 may fit D (5 bases each). The CDR3 contains 15 residues. Trimming took off 4 bases at V and 5 bases at J, with 17 bases between the two ends. Per germline, CDR1 SGHTA and CDR2 FQGTGA. CDR3 nucleotide sequence: TGTGCCAGCAGCTCCGGTGGGGGAGCTGAGGAGACCCAGTACTTC. Amino acids: CASSSGGGAEETQYF.

The chain is built from TRBV27 and TRBJ2-5, with 8 bases that match TRBD1. CDR1 and CDR2 from the germline V gene are MNHEY and SMNVEV (reference sequence). The junction had 12 bases not matched to a gene; V was cut back by 5 bases and J by 1 base. There are 17 residues in the CDR3. CDR3 residues: CASSPRQGPNTQETQYF. CDR3 coding DNA: TGTGCCAGCAGTCCCCGACAGGGGCCCAATACCCAAGAGACCCAGTACTTC.

The V and J genes are TRBV5-1 and TRBJ2-7; perhaps TRBD2 as D (5 bases). The germline gives CDR1 SGHRS, CDR2 YFSETQ. V was pared by 1 base and J by 6 bases, with 17 bases between. This CDR3 has 15 amino acids. CDR3 amino acids: CASSLMDSGDREQYF. CDR3 coding DNA: TGCGCCAGCAGCTTGATGGACTCCGGCGATCGCGAGCAGTACTTC.

V gene TRBV7-8 combines with J gene TRBJ2-1, with D perhaps TRBD2 (6 bases). The CDR3 has 17 amino acids. Deletions cut 1 base from V and 1 base from J, with 14 bases between. Germline CDR1 reads SGHVS; CDR2 reads FQNEAQ. The DNA of the CDR3 is TGTGCCAGCAGCTTAGTCCTCGTTAGCGGATCCTACAATGAGCAGTTCTTC. It translates to CASSLVLVSGSYNEQFF.

The V call is TRBV20-1, the J call TRBJ1-2; the D gene is possibly TRBD1 (5 bases). The CDR3 runs to 11 residues. Germline CDR1 and CDR2: DFQATT and SNEGSKA (reference sequence). The V and J ends lost 6 bases and 7 bases respectively, with 12 bases between them. CDR3 DNA: TGCAGTGCGCCTTGGGGGTTTGGCTACACCTTC. Translating it yields CSAPWGFGYTF.

This clone was recorded once. The V call is TRBV2, the J call TRBJ2-6, with D hard to call. The CDR3 runs to 16 residues. V was clipped by 2 bases and J by 0 bases, with 8 bases between them. Germline assignment: CDR1 SNHLY and CDR2 FYNNEI. This CDR3 reads CASSEIYSSGANVLTF. The CDR3 DNA sequence: TGTGCCAGCAGTGAAATTTATAGCTCTGGGGCCAACGTCCTGACTTTC.

CDR3 bases: TGTGCCAGCAGCGTAGACGGGATCGACTACGAGCAGTACTTC. Translation: CASSVDGIDYEQYF. V usage is TRBV9 and J usage is TRBJ2-7; D might be TRBD2 (5 bases). The germline V and J ends were trimmed by 0 bases and 3 bases, with 10 bases remaining between them. Germline assignment: CDR1 SGDLS and CDR2 YYNGEE. The CDR3 length is 14 residues.

This sequence joins TRBV10-3 and TRBJ2-7; D is perhaps TRBD1 or TRBD2 (5 bases each). The CDR3 runs 15 residues. V lost 0 bases, J lost 1 base, and 10 bases lay in between. Germline assignment: CDR1 ENHRY and CDR2 SYGVKD. The CDR3 DNA is TGTGCCATCAGTGAGTCCTGGGACGGATCCTACGAGCAGTACTTC. Translating gives CAISESWDGSYEQYF.